Listed below are T cell receptor beta chains from one sample, sequenced in a study of T cells in Graves' hyperthyroidism and ophthalmopathy. One entry per CDR3 protein results from TCRdb running MiXCR on the multiplex PCR reads. The sample gives roughly 560,000 distinct CDR3 sequences, approximately 14% of which show up once; approximately 4.2% is in the top ten. Input material: blood. These receptors originate from a woman aged 40 to 50 with Graves' ophthalmopathy. CDR3s include the opening cysteine and the closing phenylalanine or tryptophan. The D gene is left open where the match is weak. Size is omitted from some rows. Given values are once, few, many or a class for expanded clones.

TRBV7-9,TRBJ1-2,-,many,TGTGCCAGCAGCTTCGACAGGACTGGCTACACCTTC,CASSFDRTGYTF
TRBV18,TRBJ1-1,-,-,TGTGCCAGCTCACCGGGACAACTAATTGAAGCTTTCTTT,CASSPGQLIEAFF
TRBV15,TRBJ2-7,-,many,TGTGCCACCAGCAGAGTCCAGGGCGGTGGCTTCGAGCAGTACTTC,CATSRVQGGGFEQYF
TRBV12-3/TRBV12-4,TRBJ1-1,-,few,TGTGCCAGCCGATACAAAGGGAAACAGACTGAAGCTTTCTTT,CASRYKGKQTEAFF
TRBV28,TRBJ2-5,-,many,TGTGCCAGCAGTACACTAGCTGGAGAAAGCGAGACCCAGTACTTC,CASSTLAGESETQYF
TRBV29-1,TRBJ1-2,-,-,TGCAGCGTTCGAACCGGAGCGTATGGCTACACCTTC,CSVRTGAYGYTF
TRBV12-3/TRBV12-4,TRBJ1-5,TRBD1,-,TGTGCCAGCAGCTTAACAGGGGCCCAGCCCCAGCATTTT,CASSLTGAQPQHF
TRBV30,TRBJ1-5,TRBD1,many,TGTGCCTGGAGTGTACAGGGGGGCAATCAGCCCCAGCATTTT,CAWSVQGGNQPQHF
TRBV6-1,TRBJ2-2,TRBD2,few,TGTGCCAGCAGTAAGGGACTAGCGGGAGACCGGGAGCTGTTTTTT,CASSKGLAGDRELFF
TRBV28,TRBJ2-5,-,many,TGTGCCAGCAGTTTATGGTCCAGGGGACAAGAGACCCAGTACTTC,CASSLWSRGQETQYF
TRBV4-3,TRBJ1-2,-,-,TGCGCCAGCAGCCAAGATGAAGGGGCGGCCTATGGCTACACCTTC,CASSQDEGAAYGYTF
TRBV6-2/TRBV6-3,TRBJ1-5,-,-,TGTGCCAGCAGTTACTCCGAAAGGGTAACTCAGCCCCAGCATTTT,CASSYSERVTQPQHF
TRBV11-2,TRBJ2-1,TRBD2,many,TGTGCCAGCAGCTTCCCCCTGTTAGTAGCGGGAGATGGGGAGCAGTTCTTC,CASSFPLLVAGDGEQFF
TRBV28,TRBJ2-7,-,many,TGTGCCAGCAGTTTATCTTGGGCCTCTCGCTACGAGCAGTACTTC,CASSLSWASRYEQYF
TRBV2,TRBJ1-1,-,many,TGTGCCAGCGGGGGGGCAGGGTTCAACACTGAAGCTTTCTTT,CASGGAGFNTEAFF
TRBV27,TRBJ1-5,-,many,TGTGCCAGCAGTTTAAGTGCAGGGATGGGCAATCAGCCCCAGCATTTT,CASSLSAGMGNQPQHF
TRBV20-1,TRBJ2-5,TRBD2,once,TGCAGTGCTAGAGTTTGGACTAGCGGAGAGACCCAGTACTTC,CSARVWTSGETQYF
TRBV29-1,TRBJ1-2,-,many,TGCAGCGCAATGTTGGGAGGGGCTGGTGGCTACACCTTC,CSAMLGGAGGYTF
TRBV7-2,TRBJ2-1,-,many,TGTGCCAGCAGCTTAGGCTACAATGAGCAGTTCTTC,CASSLGYNEQFF
TRBV11-2,TRBJ2-2,TRBD2,many,TGTGCCAGCAGCCCGGAACTAGCGGGACAGACCGGGGAGCTGTTTTTT,CASSPELAGQTGELFF
TRBV28,TRBJ2-5,TRBD1,-,TGTGCCAGCAGTTTCACCGACAGGGCCCAAGAGACCCAGTACTTC,CASSFTDRAQETQYF
TRBV4-1,TRBJ2-2,TRBD1,-,TGCGCCAGCAGCCTTAGGGGGCAGGAGAACACCGGGGAGCTGTTTTTT,CASSLRGQENTGELFF
TRBV28,TRBJ2-7,TRBD2,-,TGTGCCAGCAGTCTTAGCGGGGACCTGGGCGAGCAGTACTTC,CASSLSGDLGEQYF
TRBV6-5,TRBJ1-2,-,many,TGTGCCAGCAGTTACCAGCGTAACTATGGCTACACCTTC,CASSYQRNYGYTF
TRBV2,TRBJ2-3,TRBD1,many,TGTGCCAGCAGTGAAGGGACAGGGGGGTTTAGCACAGATACGCAGTATTTT,CASSEGTGGFSTDTQYF
TRBV25-1,TRBJ2-2,-,few,TGTGCCAGCGGGGACACAAACACCGGGGAGCTGTTTTTT,CASGDTNTGELFF
TRBV15,TRBJ1-2,-,many,TGTGCCACCAGCAGAGGAACGGAAAACTATGGCTACACCTTC,CATSRGTENYGYTF
TRBV20-1,TRBJ1-1,-,many,TGCAGTGCTAGAGCCCAAGGGGGTAAGCGGGACACTGAAGCTTTCTTT,CSARAQGGKRDTEAFF
TRBV12-3/TRBV12-4,TRBJ1-3,-,many,TGTGCCGGCAGCTCCGGCGGGTACTCTGGAAACACCATATATTTT,CAGSSGGYSGNTIYF
TRBV28,TRBJ1-2,-,many,TGTGCCAGCAGACCTGGACCGAACTATGGCTACACCTTC,CASRPGPNYGYTF
TRBV20-1,TRBJ1-2,-,many,TGCAGTGCTAACATAATGTATGGCTACACCTTC,CSANIMYGYTF